This TCR beta chain comes out of a study of blood T cell repertoires in COVID-19. Study in general: Specimens from acute and convalescent COVID-19 originated in the United States, Italy and Spain. PBMCs, B-cell-depleted T cells, or T cells were the source of the cDNA or gDNA that made up the material.

With 2 bases clipped from V and 9 bases from J, the junction kept 6 bases outside the gene matches. Looked up from germline, CDR1 is MNHEY and CDR2 is SVGAGI. The CDR3 totals 15 residues. Authors' analysis steps: Quantification of nucleated cells was approximated via reference gene primer amplification. The method was immunoSEQ multiplex PCR; TCRdb's version includes in-frame clones alone and lacks a portion of them. V and J calls plus clone size are reproduced from that table; the DNA served to infer D and trimming. The table shows 200,000 to 300,000 clones, with roughly four fifths occurring only once.

This receptor was taken from a man older than 75 with acute or convalescent COVID-19. The chain is built from TRBV6-5 and TRBJ1-6; 8 bases line up with TRBD1. The specimen sequenced was peripheral blood. This chain's CDR3 is CASSYTRGLGSPLHF. In DNA, the CDR3 is TGTGCCAGCAGTTACACCAGGGGGCTCGGTTCACCCCTCCACTTT.